A single T cell receptor (beta chain) is shown here with its context. Its target antigen remains unknown. The input lacks base qualities; no much larger clone sits a single base away. Participants in the prospective study were enrolled through a virtual design, were aged roughly 18 to 95 years, and lived in approximately 25 United States geographic areas. In the prospective study, participants were assigned to cohorts based on the clinical history participants reported in a screening survey and a study questionnaire. ImmuneRACE Cohort 3 recovered participants were defined by two consecutive negative NP/OP PCR tests, healthcare professional clearance, or symptom resolution. Mobile phlebotomists in the prospective study collected whole blood, serum and a nasopharyngeal or oropharyngeal swab from every participant. Participants in the prospective study had the option to provide additional blood draws and questionnaires over a roughly two-month period. Before DNA extraction, blood samples from the prospective study were shipped at room temperature or frozen.

This entry belongs to a study of blood T cell repertoires in COVID-19 (dated by TCRdb to between 2020 and 2021). The study in broad terms: The collaborator samples originated in the United States, Italy and Spain and spanned the acute and convalescent phases of COVID-19. The prospective study material was composed of cDNA or gDNA derived from T cells, B-cell-depleted T cells, or PBMCs. Subjects who had been exposed to COVID-19, were actively infected with it, or had recovered from it provided the deeply sampled blood TCRbeta repertoires that made up the dataset. The repertoires were made available in a free public database intended to serve as a resource for research on the immune response to SARS-CoV-2. Samples came from the ongoing ImmuneRACE study (first 160 participants) plus 1,254 subjects from 6 global collaborators. A de-identified subject ID, COVID-19 status, age in years and sex were almost always included in the sample metadata. HLA class I and class II types, where available, came from metadata supplied by the sample provider rather than from assay-based typing.

TCRbeta CDR3 regions were amplified from genomic DNA using the immunoSEQ Assay, a bias-controlled multiplex PCR. The paper's processing steps were these. The number of nucleated cells in each sample was estimated by amplification of reference gene primers within the assay. To quantify the absolute abundance of each unique TCRbeta CDR3 rearrangement, sequence reads were collapsed and filtered. For each sample, productive Simpson clonality was calculated as the square root of Simpson's diversity index over productive rearrangements. In TCRdb, the immuneACCESS table is reduced to in-frame sequences with V and J assigned. These tables do not hold every clone; where another copy was compared, an unresolved V gene accounts for under half, and the others remain unexplained. V and J calls and clone size follow that table, whereas D and trimming were derived from the DNA. The sample contains around 330,000 clones, 87% of them found a single time. The top ten constitute just under 9% of the sample.

The investigation overall reported the following: How much clinical and demographic metadata was included differed by source and by participant, and the metadata was provided uncurated.

The TCR originated in a woman aged 18-35 years who had recovered from COVID-19. The sample comprised PBMCs or T cells enriched from blood (not recorded which).

For the CDR3, the sequence is CASSLQTVYGYTF. DNA sequence: TGTGCCAGCAGTTTACAGACAGTCTATGGCTACACCTTC. The chain is assembled from TRBV12-3 or TRBV12-4 and TRBJ1-2; the D gene is perhaps TRBD1, from 5 matching bases. Inclusive of the bounding cysteine and phenylalanine, the CDR3 is 13 residues long. The sequence is cut down to CDR3 DNA, 39 bases in frame from base 1. The junction carries 8 bases between V and J, which are trimmed by 2 bases and 4 bases respectively.